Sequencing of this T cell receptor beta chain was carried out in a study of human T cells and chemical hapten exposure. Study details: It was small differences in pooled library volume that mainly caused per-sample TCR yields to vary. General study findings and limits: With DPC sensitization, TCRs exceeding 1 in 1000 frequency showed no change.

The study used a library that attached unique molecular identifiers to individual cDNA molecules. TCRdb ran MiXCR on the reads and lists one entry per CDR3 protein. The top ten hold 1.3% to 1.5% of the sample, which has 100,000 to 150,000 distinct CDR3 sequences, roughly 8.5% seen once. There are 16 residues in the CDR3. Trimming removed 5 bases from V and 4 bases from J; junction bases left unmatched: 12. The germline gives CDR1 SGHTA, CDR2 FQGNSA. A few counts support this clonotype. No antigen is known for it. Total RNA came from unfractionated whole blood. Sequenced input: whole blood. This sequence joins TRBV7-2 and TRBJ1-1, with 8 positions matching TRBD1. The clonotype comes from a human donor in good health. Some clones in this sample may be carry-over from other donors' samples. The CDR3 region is CASSPGGRGLRTEAFF. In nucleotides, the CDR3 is TGTGCCAGCAGCCCAGGAGGCAGGGGGCTGCGCACTGAAGCTTTCTTT. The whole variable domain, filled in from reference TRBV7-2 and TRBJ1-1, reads GAGVSQSPSNKVTEKGKDVELRCDPISGHTALYWYRQSLGQGLEFLIYFQGNSAPDKSGLPSDRFSAERTGGSVSTLTIQRTQQEDSAVYLCASSPGGRGLRTEAFFGQGTRLTVV.